This T cell receptor beta chain was recorded in a study of blood T cells in healthy people across ages. Through a sample-barcoded 5' primer and a J-beta primer mix, a second PCR was run for roughly 7 to 12 cycles. Each CDR3 protein gets one entry after TCRdb re-called the 5' RACE reads with MiXCR. Here the sample spans around 800,000 distinct CDR3 sequences, around a quarter being singletons. In its sample, this clonotype was seen a few times. Donors ranged from about 6 to 95 years old and were healthy Caucasians in Russia. The V end lost 1 base, the J end lost 9 bases, and 16 bases lay between the germline ends. This CDR3 comprises 14 residues. Germline V lookup: CDR1 MGHRA, CDR2 YSYEKL. The data were also submitted as part of a second study, on T cells of mothers and their children.

The J gene is TRBJ2-7, the V gene TRBV4-1, with D maybe TRBD1 (5 bases). Material: blood. The source is a boy younger than 18 in good health. The CDR3 DNA reads TGCGCCAGCAGCCAAGTTGCCAGGGTGCGAGGGCAGTACTTC. This translates into CASSQVARVRGQYF.